The rows below give T cell receptor beta chains drawn from one sample of a study of control samples from healthy donors and cancer patients. TCRdb keeps only in-frame clones here, not all; method: immunoSEQ multiplex PCR. The data contain 150,000 or so clones, roughly 94% of them seen just once; the ten biggest clones take up 13%. The sample consisted of blood. These receptors all come from a man in his forties in good health. Both conserved end residues are part of each CDR3.

v_gene,j_gene,CDR3aa
TRBV9,TRBJ2-1,CASSRESSYNEQFF
TRBV12-3/TRBV12-4,TRBJ1-1,CASTRRNTEAFF
TRBV4-1,TRBJ2-1,CASSLGLAGGAFF
TRBV5-6,TRBJ1-2,CASSLAGADGYTF
TRBV5-1,TRBJ1-1,CASSSVPGQGWNTEAFF
TRBV28,TRBJ1-2,CASALEGAVYGYTF
TRBV7-3,TRBJ2-3,CASSLHIVTDTQYF
TRBV3-1/TRBV3-2,TRBJ1-1,CASSQVRGQEAFF
TRBV9,TRBJ1-6,CASSARNYSPLHF
TRBV5-1,TRBJ1-3,CASSIGAGTGNTIYF
TRBV28,TRBJ2-3,CASSLLPGQAGDTQYF
TRBV24-1,TRBJ1-5,CATSDGDRPQNHQPQHF
TRBV3-1/TRBV3-2,TRBJ1-4,CASSRAGATNEKLFF
TRBV15,TRBJ1-6,CATSRLGYRSDSPLHF
TRBV11-2,TRBJ2-7,CASSTGTVEQYF
TRBV19,TRBJ2-1,CASMGTRGSYNEQFF
TRBV24-1,TRBJ2-7,CATSDPRTGLDEQYF
TRBV24-1,TRBJ1-5,CATSDLTIRQPQHF
TRBV6-5,TRBJ1-1,CASSSGQEIEAFF
TRBV15,TRBJ1-4,CATSRDRVGEKLFF
TRBV5-6,TRBJ1-5,CASSLTGLYQPQHF
TRBV5-1,TRBJ2-7,CASSLGTSLVHEQYF
TRBV4-1,TRBJ2-1,CASSQDPNSYNEQFF
TRBV5-1,TRBJ1-4,CASSAQATNEKLFF
TRBV4-2,TRBJ2-7,CASSQDQSGSYEQYF
TRBV5-4,TRBJ2-2,CASSQDMGGYTGELFF
TRBV2,TRBJ1-5,CASSVQVGNQPQHF
TRBV2,TRBJ2-2,CASSEAGTGELFF
TRBV7-9,TRBJ2-5,CASSSEGGLGETQYF
TRBV24-1,TRBJ1-2,CATSEARGRGYTF
TRBV5-1,TRBJ2-1,CASSWGDNYNEQFF
TRBV7-2,TRBJ2-7,CASSLAGASYSYEQYF
TRBV12-5,TRBJ2-1,CASGLGPSDEQFF
TRBV6-5,TRBJ2-7,CASSYSGGRGYEQYF
TRBV7-9,TRBJ2-1,CASSFQQGDYNEQFF
TRBV12-3/TRBV12-4,TRBJ1-6,CASGRLGNSPLHF
TRBV7-9,TRBJ2-2,CASSGSGGRTGELFF
TRBV27,TRBJ2-3,CASSPMGVSDTQYF
TRBV3-1/TRBV3-2,TRBJ1-1,CASSLEPSRNTEAFF
TRBV2,TRBJ1-5,CASSGKGRVSNQPQHF
TRBV5-4,TRBJ2-4,CASSSPGENIQYF
TRBV2,TRBJ2-2,CASSDHAGGRLNTGELFF
TRBV11-2,TRBJ1-3,CASSSGMWDRGNTIYF
TRBV27,TRBJ1-5,CASSFGGQPQHF
TRBV5-6,TRBJ1-2,CASSWGQNYGYTF
TRBV5-6,TRBJ1-3,CASSLGQGETGNTIYF
TRBV5-4,TRBJ2-7,CASSLGVFSGAEDEQYF
TRBV15,TRBJ2-3,CATNPAGGRADTQYF
TRBV30,TRBJ2-1,CAWSFLTGVSYNEQFF
TRBV5-1,TRBJ1-1,CASMWGTNTEAFF
TRBV11-2,TRBJ1-1,CASSDRQGWNTEAFF
TRBV15,TRBJ2-7,CATSRDLESYEQYF